This entry describes one T cell receptor beta chain. Its specificity is unknown. This table comes from immunoSEQ multiplex PCR, and its TCRdb copy is limited to in-frame clones, with some not included. The sample holds 130,000 or so clones, 80% to 90% seen once. The entry originates in a study of T cell responses to AZD1222 COVID-19 vaccine. The overall study: Second-dose recipients at about 4 or about 12 weeks were treated as one pooled group.

Whole-study results and caveats: Per reports, nearly half of all spike-specific TCRs target regions that are unmutated in variants. Most donors were white British and more were female, and clonal diversity was possibly underestimated. Only a handful of AZD1222 recipients, roughly six in all, had baseline seropositivity.

This CDR3 spans 16 amino acids. V dropped 4 bases and J dropped 2; count of bases not matched to a gene: 8. Germline CDR1 reads SEHNR; CDR2 reads FQNEAQ (reference sequence). The sample here was peripheral blood, taken on day 0 of AZD1222 vaccination. The V and J genes are TRBV7-9 and TRBJ2-5; TRBD1 matches 9 bases. The sequence was obtained from an adult in good health. The CDR3 protein is CASSYTGTGFQETQYF. For the CDR3, the DNA is TGTGCCAGCAGCTACACCGGGACAGGGTTTCAAGAGACCCAGTACTTC.